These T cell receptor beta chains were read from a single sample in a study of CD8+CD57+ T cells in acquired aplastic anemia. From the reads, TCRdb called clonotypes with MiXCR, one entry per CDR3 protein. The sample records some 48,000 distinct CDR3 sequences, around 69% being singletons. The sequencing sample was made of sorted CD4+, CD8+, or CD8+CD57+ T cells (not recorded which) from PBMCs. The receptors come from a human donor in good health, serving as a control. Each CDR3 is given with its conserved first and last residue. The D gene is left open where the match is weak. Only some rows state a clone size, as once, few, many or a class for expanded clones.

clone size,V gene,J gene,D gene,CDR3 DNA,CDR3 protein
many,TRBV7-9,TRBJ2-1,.,TGTGCCAGCAGCTTAGTCGGCAGTGCTGAGCAGTTCTTC,CASSLVGSAEQFF
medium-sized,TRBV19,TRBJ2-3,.,TGTGCCAGTAGCCGCGGACTGCCCGGAGTTGATACGCAGTATTTT,CASSRGLPGVDTQYF
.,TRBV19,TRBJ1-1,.,TGTGCCAGTAGTCTCGAGTTGAGGGCCACTGAAGCTTTCTTT,CASSLELRATEAFF
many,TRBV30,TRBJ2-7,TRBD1,TGTGCCTGGAGTGTACAGGGGTCCGAGCAGTACTTC,CAWSVQGSEQYF
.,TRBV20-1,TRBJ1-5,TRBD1,TGCAGTGCCTCCGACAGGGCTGATCAGCCCCAGCATTTT,CSASDRADQPQHF
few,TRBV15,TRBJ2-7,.,TGTGCCACCAGCCGGGACCGAACCTCCTACGAGCAGTACTTC,CATSRDRTSYEQYF
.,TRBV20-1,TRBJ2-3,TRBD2,TGCAGTGCCCTCCCCCAAGCGGGGGACACAGATACGCAGTATTTT,CSALPQAGDTDTQYF
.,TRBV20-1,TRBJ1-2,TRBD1,TGCAGTGCTAGAGGACAGGGGGAATATGGCTACACCTTC,CSARGQGEYGYTF
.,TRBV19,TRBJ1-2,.,TGTGCCACTACTCCCCCGTGGGGGCCCTTGGGGTATGGCTACACCTTC,CATTPPWGPLGYGYTF
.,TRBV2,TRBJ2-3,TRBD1,TGTGCCAGCAGTTCCTGGACAGGCGAGGCGCAGTATTTT,CASSSWTGEAQYF
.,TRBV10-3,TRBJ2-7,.,TGTGCCATCAGTGGGACAGCCAGCTACGAGCAGTACTTC,CAISGTASYEQYF
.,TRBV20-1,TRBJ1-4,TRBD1,TGCAGTGCTGACAGGGGGCGAAATGAAAAACTGTTTTTT,CSADRGRNEKLFF
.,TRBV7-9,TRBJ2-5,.,TGTGCCAGCAGCGGGACTCCAATAGAGACCCAGTACTTC,CASSGTPIETQYF